This T cell receptor beta chain was sequenced in a study of OX40 agonist ivuxolimab in advanced cancers. Study as a whole: Ivuxolimab, an antibody acting as an agonist of OX40 (CD134), was used to treat patients. Cancers in dose escalation were hepatocellular, melanoma, renal cell and head and neck. Findings and limits, study-wide: Partly responding patients at 0.1-3.0 mg/kg showed some of the smallest clonal expansion.

Samples of blood were obtained at baseline, on cycle 4 day 1, and on cycle 7 day 1. As to this clone: Its antigen remains unknown.

Using immunoSEQ multiplex PCR, the repertoire was profiled, and TCRdb retains in-frame clones only, with some absent. This repertoire shows around 50,000 clones, 70% to 90% found once; its top ten account for 45% to 55%. The CDR3 loop spans 14 amino acids. Trimming left V 0 bases short and J 0 bases short, with 6 bases between. Germline values: CDR1 SQVTM, CDR2 ANQGSEA. Here the sequenced sample was CD4+ or CD8+ T cells sorted from blood, taken in a trial of the OX40 agonist ivuxolimab. The TCR comes from an adult with an advanced solid tumor such as melanoma, head and neck, liver or kidney cancer. The chain employs TRBV29-1 and TRBJ2-4, with D unresolved. Here the CDR3 reads CSVEDPVAKNIQYF. The CDR3 DNA reads TGCAGCGTTGAAGATCCTGTAGCCAAAAACATTCAGTACTTC.